This is a list of T cell receptor beta chains from one sample in a study of CD8 T cells in ankylosing spondylitis. TCRdb passed the 5' RACE reads through MiXCR, listing each CDR3 protein once. The sample holds about 800,000 distinct CDR3 sequences, about 10% seen once. The sample comprised blood, either unsorted or a sorted T cell fraction (not recorded which). Receptors originate from a male donor with ankylosing spondylitis. Both conserved end residues are part of each CDR3. Each record gives: V gene, J gene, CDR3 length, D gene, CDR3 protein. A D gene is named only where the DNA matches it firmly.

V: TRBV6-1; J: TRBJ1-2; length: 15; D: .; CDR3: CASSERGDCIYGYTF
V: TRBV6-5; J: TRBJ2-7; length: 14; D: TRBD2; CDR3: CASSLPSGTGEQYF
V: TRBV7-2; J: TRBJ2-1; length: 15; D: TRBD2; CDR3: CASSLFAGANNEQFF
V: TRBV15; J: TRBJ1-4; length: 17; D: .; CDR3: CATSREGGRRANEKLFF
V: TRBV7-2; J: TRBJ2-1; length: 17; D: TRBD2; CDR3: CASSLGLAGVRYNEQFF
V: TRBV29-1; J: TRBJ2-5; length: 13; D: .; CDR3: CSVTNSGPETQYF
V: TRBV20-1; J: TRBJ1-6; length: 15; D: TRBD1; CDR3: CSASWTGGWDSPLHF
V: TRBV4-3; J: TRBJ1-6; length: 16; D: TRBD1; CDR3: CASSQGPQGASSPLHF
V: TRBV20-1; J: TRBJ1-1; length: 13; D: .; CDR3: CSARSELGTEAFF
V: TRBV11-2; J: TRBJ1-1; length: 15; D: TRBD1; CDR3: CATSDRGGYYTEAFF
V: TRBV7-6; J: TRBJ2-7; length: 17; D: .; CDR3: CASSRMGTTTSSYEQYF
V: TRBV10-3; J: TRBJ2-1; length: 15; D: .; CDR3: CAVNDPGTKGNEQFF
V: TRBV28; J: TRBJ2-7; length: 16; D: TRBD1; CDR3: CASSFLGQEISYEQYF
V: TRBV6-1; J: TRBJ1-6; length: 13; D: .; CDR3: CASVAWGESPLHF
V: TRBV20-1; J: TRBJ1-2; length: 13; D: .; CDR3: CSAPRSFNYGYTF
V: TRBV7-9; J: TRBJ1-1; length: 8; D: .; CDR3: CASSSAFF
V: TRBV4-2; J: TRBJ2-1; length: 15; D: TRBD1; CDR3: CASSQEGTGHNEQFF
V: TRBV6-5; J: TRBJ1-2; length: 15; D: .; CDR3: CASSLQGVSGYGYTF
V: TRBV7-9; J: TRBJ1-4; length: 15; D: .; CDR3: CASSPRAWTTEKLFF
V: TRBV12-3/TRBV12-4; J: TRBJ2-1; length: 14; D: TRBD1; CDR3: CASTGQGRYNEQFF
V: TRBV15; J: TRBJ1-5; length: 20; D: .; CDR3: CATSRDDLGSFRYSNQPQHF
V: TRBV11-2; J: TRBJ2-1; length: 15; D: TRBD2; CDR3: CASSVLGVGGNEQFF
V: TRBV4-2; J: TRBJ2-7; length: 14; D: .; CDR3: CAISPGRRRYEQYF
V: TRBV5-1; J: TRBJ2-7; length: 16; D: TRBD1; CDR3: CASSILQGMSSYEQYF
V: TRBV7-9; J: TRBJ2-5; length: 13; D: .; CDR3: CASGGRSQETQYF
V: TRBV7-2; J: TRBJ2-5; length: 14; D: TRBD2; CDR3: CASSAGGGQETQYF
V: TRBV4-2; J: TRBJ2-7; length: 18; D: .; CDR3: CASSQPTGTLRGTREQYF
V: TRBV12-3/TRBV12-4; J: TRBJ1-5; length: 16; D: TRBD1; CDR3: CASSPSETGREQPQHF
V: TRBV5-1; J: TRBJ1-4; length: 14; D: .; CDR3: CASSPSGSGEKLFF
V: TRBV2; J: TRBJ1-1; length: 13; D: .; CDR3: CANQQDQNTEAFF
V: TRBV6-2/TRBV6-3; J: TRBJ1-5; length: 15; D: TRBD1; CDR3: CASSKTGYMVQPQHF